This T cell receptor (beta chain) is drawn from a study of glioma-infiltrating T cells after dendritic cell vaccination. Study context: Autologous tumor lysate-pulsed dendritic cell vaccination was given between the early 2000s and the early 2010s. Patients received three intradermal dendritic cell vaccine injections at biweekly intervals.

Isocitrate dehydrogenase mutation was absent in all glioblastoma patients. The data were produced by immunoSEQ multiplex PCR, yet TCRdb's version contains in-frame clones alone and is incomplete. The repertoire holds 85,000 to 110,000 clones, with roughly 79% as singletons. V was pared by 0 bases and J by 0 bases, with 7 bases between. Germline CDR1 is SGHRS and CDR2 is YFSETQ. This CDR3 comprises 15 residues. The clonotype was recovered from a human donor with glioblastoma. V usage is TRBV5-1 and J usage is TRBJ1-3, with D perhaps TRBD1 (5 bases). The sequencing here drew on blood, taken before dendritic cell vaccination. As DNA, the CDR3 is TGCGCCAGCAGCTTGGTAGGACACTCTGGAAACACCATATATTTT. It translates to CASSLVGHSGNTIYF.